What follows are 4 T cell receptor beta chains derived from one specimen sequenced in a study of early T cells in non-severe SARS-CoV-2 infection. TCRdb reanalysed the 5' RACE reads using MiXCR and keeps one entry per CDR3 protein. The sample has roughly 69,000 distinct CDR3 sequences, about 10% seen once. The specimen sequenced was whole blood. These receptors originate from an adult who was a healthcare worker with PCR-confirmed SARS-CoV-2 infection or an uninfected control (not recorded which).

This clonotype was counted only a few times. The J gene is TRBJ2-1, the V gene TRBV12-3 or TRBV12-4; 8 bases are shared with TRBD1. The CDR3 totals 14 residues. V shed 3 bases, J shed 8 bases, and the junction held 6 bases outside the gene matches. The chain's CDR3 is CASSFSGQGYEQFF. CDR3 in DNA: TGTGCCAGCAGTTTTTCTGGACAGGGCTATGAGCAGTTCTTC.

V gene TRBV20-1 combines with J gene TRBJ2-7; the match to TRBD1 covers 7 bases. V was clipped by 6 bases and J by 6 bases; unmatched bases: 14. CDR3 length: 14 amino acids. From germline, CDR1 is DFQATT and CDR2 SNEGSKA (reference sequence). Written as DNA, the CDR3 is TGCAGTGCCAATCCCGCTACAGGGGACGGCGAGCAGTACTTC. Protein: CSANPATGDGEQYF.

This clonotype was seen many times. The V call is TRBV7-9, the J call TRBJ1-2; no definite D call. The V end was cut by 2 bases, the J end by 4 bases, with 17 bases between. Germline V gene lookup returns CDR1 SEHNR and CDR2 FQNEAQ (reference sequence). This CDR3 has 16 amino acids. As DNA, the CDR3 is TGTGCCAGCAGCTTACGAGGGATTCATGATCCCTATGGCTACACCTTC. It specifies CASSLRGIHDPYGYTF.

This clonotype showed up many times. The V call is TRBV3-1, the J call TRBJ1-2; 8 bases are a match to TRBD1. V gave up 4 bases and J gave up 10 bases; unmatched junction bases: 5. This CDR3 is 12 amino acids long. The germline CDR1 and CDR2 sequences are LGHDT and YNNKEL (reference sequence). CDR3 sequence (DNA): TGTGCCAGCAGCCTGCGGACAGGGCCCTACACCTTC. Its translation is CASSLRTGPYTF.